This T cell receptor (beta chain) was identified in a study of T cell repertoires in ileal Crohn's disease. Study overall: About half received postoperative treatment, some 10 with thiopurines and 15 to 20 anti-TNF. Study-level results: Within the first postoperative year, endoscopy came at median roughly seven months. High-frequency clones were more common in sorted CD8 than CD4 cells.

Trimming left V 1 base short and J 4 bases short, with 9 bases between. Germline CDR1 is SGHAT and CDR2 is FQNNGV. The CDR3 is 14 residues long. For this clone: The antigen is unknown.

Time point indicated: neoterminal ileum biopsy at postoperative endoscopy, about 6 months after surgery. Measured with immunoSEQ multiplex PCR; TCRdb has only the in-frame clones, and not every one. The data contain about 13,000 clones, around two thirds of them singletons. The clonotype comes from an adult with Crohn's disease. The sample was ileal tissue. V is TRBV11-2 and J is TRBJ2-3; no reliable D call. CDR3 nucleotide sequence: TGTGCCAGCAGCTTAGTACAAGCGTCAGATACGCAGTATTTT. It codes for CASSLVQASDTQYF. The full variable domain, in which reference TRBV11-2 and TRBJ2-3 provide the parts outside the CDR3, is EAGVAQSPRYKIIEKRQSVAFWCNPISGHATLYWYQQILGQGPKLLIQFQNNGVVDDSQLPKDRFSAERLKGVDSTLKIQPAKLEDSAVYLCASSLVQASDTQYFGPGTRLTVL.